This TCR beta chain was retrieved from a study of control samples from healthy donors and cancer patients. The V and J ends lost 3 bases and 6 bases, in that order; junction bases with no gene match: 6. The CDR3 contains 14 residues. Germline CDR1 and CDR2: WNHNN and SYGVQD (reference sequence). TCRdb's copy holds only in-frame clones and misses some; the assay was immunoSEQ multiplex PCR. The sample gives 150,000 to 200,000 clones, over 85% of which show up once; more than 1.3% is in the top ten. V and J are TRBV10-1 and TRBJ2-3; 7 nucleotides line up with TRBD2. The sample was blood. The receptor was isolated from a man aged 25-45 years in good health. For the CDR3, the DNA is TGCGCCAGCAGTGATGGGGGGGTGAGGGATACGCAGTATTTT. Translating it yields CASSDGGVRDTQYF.